Sequencing of this TCR beta chain was carried out in a study of beta chain features in type 1 diabetes. Study results and caveats: In the patient group, naive, central memory and Treg TCRB repertoires seemed more alike than in the healthy donor group. Among patients with Type 1 diabetes, TCRB CDR3s were moderately but significantly shorter in every one of the four CD4+ subsets. High-TCR-expressing cells could be over-represented by cDNA sequencing.

A note on this clone: Its antigen remains unidentified.

The authors reverse transcribed all of the isolated RNA, so sequencing captured expressed TCRB transcripts. The repertoire was sequenced with immunoSEQ multiplex PCR; TCRdb's copy has only in-frame clones and lacks some. The repertoire holds about 140,000 clones, with approximately 13% as singletons. The germline V gene has CDR1 SGHRS and CDR2 YFSETQ. The CDR3 totals 15 residues. With 4 bases clipped from V and 2 bases from J, the junction kept 6 bases outside the gene matches. The V gene is TRBV5-1, the J gene TRBJ1-5, with 7 bases matching TRBD1. The sequenced sample was central memory CD4+ T cells from blood. The receptor's source is a man between 18 and 35 years old with type 1 diabetes. The CDR3 here is CASSKGQAGNQPQHF. The CDR3 coding sequence is TGCGCCAGCAGCAAAGGACAGGCAGGCAATCAGCCCCAGCATTTT.